A single sample is the source of the 17 T cell receptor beta chains below, sequenced in a study of regulatory T cells in long-lasting Graves disease. The time point: persistent/refractory GD, antithyroid drugs over 5 years with positive TRAb. PBMC-derived RNA was used for the TCR library. For TCR beta, libraries came from iRepertoire HTBI primers and Arm-PCR of CDR3 regions. One entry per CDR3 protein results from TCRdb running MiXCR on the multiplex PCR reads. The table shows under 500,000 distinct CDR3 sequences, with more than 20% occurring only once. The material sequenced was peripheral blood mononuclear cells (PBMCs), taken when the disease was refractory, from a patient treated with antithyroid drugs. These receptors originate from a female donor with Graves disease.

This clonotype turned up a few times. The chain joins TRBV6-1 to TRBJ2-2, with unresolved D. The CDR3 has 16 residues. V lost 5 bases and J 4 bases, leaving 17 bases between the germline ends. Per the germline V gene, CDR1 is MNHNS and CDR2 is SASEGT. In DNA, the CDR3 is TGTGCCAGCAGTCCAATAACCCGTTCGAGCACCGGGGAGCTGTTTTTT. Translation: CASSPITRSSTGELFF.

This clonotype was counted many times. This chain uses TRBV12-3 or TRBV12-4 with TRBJ2-7; TRBD1 agrees at 9 bases. After removal of 0 bases from V and 1 base from J, the junction contained 4 bases not matched to a gene. This CDR3 comprises 16 residues. CDR3: CASSLAYRGLSYEQYF. CDR3 coding DNA: TGTGCCAGCAGTTTAGCCTACAGGGGGCTTTCCTACGAGCAGTACTTC.

This clonotype was observed once. Given a much more abundant clone one base away, this may be a read error. V and J are TRBV12-3 or TRBV12-4 and TRBJ1-1; unclear D gene. With 7 bases removed from V and 1 base from J, the gap between germline ends came to 13 bases. This CDR3 has 14 amino acids. Written as DNA, the CDR3 is TGTGCCAGCACCTACGCCGTTTGGAACACTGAAGCTTTCTTT. Encoded protein: CASTYAVWNTEAFF.

There are many counts of this clonotype. CDR3 region: CASRGLADYEQYF. CDR3 DNA: TGTGCCAGCCGTGGGCTAGCGGATTACGAGCAGTACTTC. The chain uses TRBV28 and TRBJ2-7; 7 bases are a match to TRBD2. CDR3 size: 13 residues. Trimming cost V 8 bases and J 4 bases; bases outside gene matches: 8. Germline CDR1 reads MDHEN; CDR2 reads SYDVKM. Full variable domain (remainder filled in from reference TRBV28 and TRBJ2-7): DVKVTQSSRYLVKRTGEKVFLECVQDMDHENMFWYRQDPGLGLRLIYFSYDVKMKEKGDIPEGYSVSREKKERFSLILESASTNQTSMYLCASRGLADYEQYFGPGTRLTVT.

This clonotype has a count of ten or more. The chain is built from TRBV12-3 or TRBV12-4 and TRBJ2-5; D perhaps matches TRBD2 (5 bases). The CDR3 runs to 13 residues. Trimming pared 3 bases from V and 4 bases from J, leaving 9 bases between. Here the CDR3 reads CASSFLSGETQYF. The CDR3 nucleotides read TGTGCCAGCAGTTTTTTGAGCGGAGAGACCCAGTACTTC.

This clonotype has a handful of counts. The V and J genes are TRBV7-6 and TRBJ2-7, with 9 bases lining up with TRBD1. Germline CDR1 SGHVS, CDR2 FNYEAQ. The CDR3 runs to 16 residues. J lost 3 bases, V lost 5 bases, and 11 bases had no gene match. The CDR3 DNA sequence: TGTGCCAGCAGCGGCTCAAAAACAGGGGGCATCTACGAGCAGTACTTC. Translated, it gives CASSGSKTGGIYEQYF.

This clonotype was found once. V gene TRBV7-9 combines with J gene TRBJ1-1; D possibly corresponds to TRBD1 (5 bases). This CDR3 has 16 residues. Trimming took 5 bases from V and 6 from J, leaving 22 bases between them. Germline V gene data show CDR1 as SEHNR and CDR2 as FQNEAQ (reference sequence). The CDR3 spells CASSSRGTGDDAEAFF. DNA for the CDR3: TGTGCCAGCAGCAGCCGTGGGACGGGGGACGATGCTGAAGCTTTCTTT.

This clonotype was seen a single time. One base away lies a much larger clone, so this may be a sequencing read error. V gene TRBV7-9 combines with J gene TRBJ1-4; TRBD1 agrees at 7 bases. This CDR3 has 14 residues. Per the germline V gene, CDR1 is SEHNR and CDR2 is FQNEAQ (reference sequence). CDR3 protein: CASSTGQVRERLFF. CDR3 DNA: TGTGCCAGCAGCACCGGACAGGTTCGAGAAAGACTGTTTTTT.

The table lists this clonotype with many counts. V usage is TRBV13 and J usage is TRBJ2-5; 8 nucleotides agree with TRBD1. The CDR3 spans 15 residues. Germline CDR1 PRHDT, CDR2 FYEKMQ (reference sequence). The V and J ends lost 5 bases and 6 bases, in that order; junction bases with no gene match: 11. CDR3 in amino acids: CASSVRQGTGQTQYF. DNA of the CDR3: TGTGCCAGCAGCGTACGACAGGGGACTGGGCAGACCCAGTACTTC.

J is TRBJ2-7 and V is TRBV4-1, with D maybe TRBD1 (6 bases). V dropped 0 bases and J dropped 2 bases, with 11 bases sitting between them. CDR3 length: 15 residues. Germline V gives CDR1 MGHRA, CDR2 YSYEKL. Here the CDR3 reads CASSQDPTGTYEQYF. The CDR3 DNA sequence: TGCGCCAGCAGCCAAGATCCGACAGGCACCTACGAGCAGTACTTC.

This chain connects TRBV6-1 to TRBJ1-3; tentative D call: TRBD1 (6 bases). CDR3 length: 13 residues. The V gene's germline CDR1 is MNHNS and CDR2 SASEGT. Deletions cut 5 bases from V and 4 bases from J, with 9 bases between. DNA for the CDR3: TGTGCCAGCAGTCGGGACATCGGAAACACCATATATTTT. Its protein is CASSRDIGNTIYF.

This clonotype was observed a handful of times. The gene calls are TRBV6-1 and TRBJ1-3; tentative D call: TRBD1 (6 bases). From germline, CDR1 is MNHNS and CDR2 SASEGT. This CDR3 comprises 14 residues. The V and J ends lost 5 bases and 4 bases respectively, with 12 bases between them. The CDR3: CASSLTGFGNTIYF. DNA of the CDR3: TGTGCCAGCAGTCTCACAGGGTTCGGAAACACCATATATTTT.

The sample holds a few counts of this clonotype. This sequence joins TRBV11-1 and TRBJ1-1, with D possibly matching TRBD1 (6 bases). The CDR3 length is 15 residues. Looked up from germline, CDR1 is SGHAT and CDR2 is FQDESV (reference sequence). V shed 5 bases and J shed 2 bases, with 15 bases lying between them. The CDR3 nucleotides are TGTGCCAGCAGCATAGAACAGGGTCTCAACACTGAAGCTTTCTTT. Protein product: CASSIEQGLNTEAFF.

This clonotype was detected many times. The rearrangement links TRBV28 to TRBJ2-7, with TRBD2 identical over 7 bases. This CDR3 comprises 14 residues. V lost 8 bases and J lost 5; bases outside the gene matches: 12. Germline V gene lookup returns CDR1 MDHEN and CDR2 SYDVKM. CDR3 in DNA: TGTGCCAGCTACGAAGCGGGACCCGCCAACGAGCAGTACTTC. Translating gives CASYEAGPANEQYF.

The table lists this clonotype with many counts. This chain links TRBV18 with TRBJ1-1; no clear D gene. CDR1 is KGHSH, CDR2 LQKENI, per germline. The CDR3 is made up of 16 amino acids. Trimming stripped 6 bases from V and 1 base from J, with 18 bases between. The CDR3 nucleotides read TGTGCCAGCTCGCGTCTCCCACGGACCGGGAACACTGAAGCTTTCTTT. Amino acid sequence: CASSRLPRTGNTEAFF.

V gene TRBV30 combines with J gene TRBJ2-3, with 7 positions matching TRBD2. V was clipped by 2 bases and J by 0 bases; unmatched bases: 2. CDR1 is GTSNPN and CDR2 is SVGIG in the germline V gene (reference sequence). The length of the CDR3 is 14 residues. CDR3 bases: TGTGCCTGGAGTTCAGCGGGAAGCACAGATACGCAGTATTTT. Translated: CAWSSAGSTDTQYF. Full variable domain (rest looked up from reference TRBV30 and TRBJ2-3): SQTIHQWPATLVQPVGSPLSLECTVEGTSNPNLYWYRQAAGRGLQLLFYSVGIGQISSEVPQNLSASRPQDRQFILSSKKLLLSDSGFYLCAWSSAGSTDTQYFGPGTRLTVL.

This clonotype was picked up many times. The chain joins TRBV10-1 to TRBJ2-2, with TRBD2 as a possible D gene (6 bases). The V end was cut by 3 bases, the J end by 0 bases, with 8 bases between. CDR1 is WNHNN, CDR2 SYGVQD, per germline (reference sequence). The CDR3 totals 15 residues. DNA of the CDR3: TGCGCCAGCAGTGAACTAGCCCCGAACACCGGGGAGCTGTTTTTT. Protein product: CASSELAPNTGELFF.